This T cell receptor beta chain was obtained from a study of T cell responses to AZD1222 COVID-19 vaccine. Study results and limitations: Recipients of two AZD1222 doses showed rising Spike-specific TCR breadth and depth. Baseline seropositivity occurred in only a handful of AZD1222 recipients. Clonal diversity may have been underestimated, and the donors were mostly white British, with more females than males.

Germline loops: CDR1 MGHRA, CDR2 YSYEKL. CDR3 length: 13 residues. Trimming stripped 3 bases from V and 6 bases from J, with 11 bases between. The method was immunoSEQ multiplex PCR; TCRdb's version includes in-frame clones alone and lacks a portion of them. The sample lists roughly 120,000 clones, 92% occurring once. As concerns this clone: Its antigen is as yet unknown.

The sequence was obtained from an adult who received the AZD1222 COVID-19 vaccine. The chain carries TRBV4-1 and TRBJ1-1; the D is unclear. The input for sequencing was peripheral blood, taken 28 days after the second AZD1222 dose. The chain's CDR3 is CASSHDGKAEAFF. The CDR3 DNA reads TGCGCCAGCAGCCACGACGGCAAAGCTGAAGCTTTCTTT.